This passage covers 14 T cell receptor beta chains from one sample sequenced in a study of CD8+ T cells in alopecia areata. In each case, RNA was isolated and then reverse transcribed into cDNA as the sequencing template. TCRdb's copy holds only in-frame clones and misses some; the assay was immunoSEQ multiplex PCR. The sample has approximately 140,000 clones; around four fifths are singletons. Treatment in this sample: oral pan-JAK inhibitor, 5-10 mg twice daily. This sample comprised CD8+ T cells sorted from blood, obtained at week 4, from a patient treated with tofacitinib. Receptors originate from a human donor with alopecia areata.

The chain carries TRBV18 and TRBJ2-7; 8 nucleotides agree with TRBD1. Unmatched junction bases numbered 9, after V lost 3 bases and J lost 5 bases. Germline V gene sequence: CDR1 KGHSH, CDR2 LQKENI. This CDR3 is built from 15 residues. CDR3 nucleotide sequence: TGTGCCAGCTCACCTCCCGACAGGGGCGGCGACGAGCAGTACTTC. It is translated as CASSPPDRGGDEQYF.

The V call is TRBV7-9, the J call TRBJ2-7; 11 nucleotides agree with TRBD1. Germline CDR1 is SEHNR and CDR2 is FQNEAQ (reference sequence). J lost 6 bases, V lost 3 bases, and 1 base had no gene match. The CDR3 length is 13 residues. The CDR3 loop is CASSFGTGGEQYF. As DNA, the CDR3 is TGTGCCAGCAGCTTTGGGACAGGGGGCGAGCAGTACTTC.

V and J are TRBV29-1 and TRBJ2-7, with D unclear. The CDR3 length is 13 residues. V gave up 4 bases and J gave up 6 bases, with 16 bases separating them. From germline, CDR1 is SQVTM and CDR2 ANQGSEA. As DNA, the CDR3 is TGCAGCGTTGTCTCGGGTTTCCTCGGCGAGCAGTACTTC. This codes for CSVVSGFLGEQYF.

This chain links TRBV5-6 with TRBJ2-7; D may correspond to TRBD1 or TRBD2 (5 bases each). Germline CDR1 reads SGHDT; CDR2 reads YYEEEE. V was pared by 1 base and J by 0 bases, with 8 bases between. CDR3 size: 14 residues. This CDR3 reads CASSLWGTSYEQYF. CDR3 in DNA: TGTGCCAGCAGCTTGTGGGGGACCTCCTACGAGCAGTACTTC.

This clone has just one count. V gene TRBV4-2 combines with J gene TRBJ1-6; D unresolved. V gave up 3 bases and J gave up 5 bases, with 17 bases separating them. The CDR3 covers 17 residues. Germline CDR1 is LGHNA and CDR2 is YNFKEQ. This CDR3 reads CASSHQDITVHNSPLHF. The CDR3 nucleotides read TGTGCCAGCAGCCACCAAGATATAACAGTCCATAATTCACCCCTCCACTTT.

V gene TRBV11-2 combines with J gene TRBJ2-3, with D hard to call. CDR1 and CDR2 (germline): SGHAT, FQNNGV. The V gene lost 2 bases and the J gene lost 0 bases, with 6 bases spanning the gap. There are 14 residues in the CDR3. CDR3 residues: CASSLWGSTDTQYF. The CDR3, as DNA: TGTGCCAGCAGCTTATGGGGTAGCACAGATACGCAGTATTTT.

The rearrangement uses TRBV7-6 and TRBJ2-1, with 8 bases aligning to TRBD2. The V segment lost 8 bases and the J segment 4 bases; nucleotides outside the gene matches: 13. This CDR3 is 16 amino acids long. Germline CDR1 and CDR2: SGHVS and FNYEAQ. Here the CDR3 DNA reads TGTGCCAGCTTTAATTTGGAAGGCGGGGGGTACAATGAGCAGTTCTTC. Translated: CASFNLEGGGYNEQFF. The variable domain in full, with the rest retrieved from reference TRBV7-6 and TRBJ2-1, is GAGVSQSPRYKVTKRGQDVALRCDPISGHVSLYWYRQALGQGPEFLTYFNYEAQQDKSGLPNDRFSAERPEGSISTLTIQRTEQRDSAMYRCASFNLEGGGYNEQFFGPGTRLTVL.

V gene TRBV7-9 combines with J gene TRBJ2-1, with TRBD2 matching 8 bases. V dropped 5 bases and J dropped 7; count of bases not matched to a gene: 7. This CDR3 region has 14 residues. Germline V gene lookup returns CDR1 SEHNR and CDR2 FQNEAQ (reference sequence). The CDR3 region has the DNA TGTGCCAGCAGCCCACCGGGAGGGTCGAATGAGCAGTTCTTC. Translated: CASSPPGGSNEQFF.

This clone was recorded only once. J is TRBJ1-5 and V is TRBV5-6; D is unclear. Germline V gene data show CDR1 as SGHDT and CDR2 as YYEEEE. The CDR3 totals 13 residues. Trimming removed 0 bases from V and 4 bases from J, with 5 bases in between. As DNA, the CDR3 is TGTGCCAGCAGCTTGGGGCCAAATCAGCCCCAGCATTTT. It yields the protein CASSLGPNQPQHF. The full variable domain, with the rest looked up from reference TRBV5-6 and TRBJ1-5, is DAGVTQSPTHLIKTRGQQVTLRCSPKSGHDTVSWYQQALGQGPQFIFQYYEEEERQRGNFPDRFSGHQFPNYSSELNVNALLLGDSALYLCASSLGPNQPQHFGDGTRLSIL.

The count of this clone is one. The chain has TRBV7-9 and TRBJ2-7; D is ambiguous. This CDR3 has 12 residues. V lost 5 bases, J lost 6 bases, and 11 bases lay in between. Germline-derived CDR1 and CDR2 are SEHNR and FQNEAQ (reference sequence). Here the CDR3 reads CASSVRPFEQYF. DNA for the CDR3: TGTGCCAGCAGCGTCCGGCCCTTCGAGCAGTACTTC.

The gene calls are TRBV2 and TRBJ2-5; D not certain. The length of the CDR3 is 14 residues. The V end lost 6 bases, the J end lost 7 bases, and 18 bases lay between the germline ends. Germline V gene sequence: CDR1 SNHLY, CDR2 FYNNEI. As DNA, the CDR3 is TGTGCCAGCAGCCAAACCGAGACACGCCGGACCCAGTACTTC. Encoded protein: CASSQTETRRTQYF.

This chain links TRBV5-1 with TRBJ1-1, with D uncertain. V was pared by 2 bases and J by 1 base, with 9 bases between. The CDR3 is 14 residues long. Per the germline V gene, CDR1 is SGHRS and CDR2 is YFSETQ. The CDR3 is CASSLGRSNTEAFF. As DNA, the CDR3 is TGCGCCAGCAGCTTAGGACGGTCGAACACTGAAGCTTTCTTT.

This chain uses TRBV27 with TRBJ2-7; the D call may be TRBD1 or TRBD2 (5 bases each). The CDR3 is 17 amino acids. The V end lost 3 bases, the J end lost 2 bases, and 20 bases lay between the germline ends. Per the germline V gene, CDR1 is MNHEY and CDR2 is SMNVEV (reference sequence). The CDR3: CASSLGPPGPGPYEQYF. The CDR3 DNA reads as TGTGCCAGCAGTTTGGGCCCCCCGGGACCAGGGCCCTACGAGCAGTACTTC.

The V gene is TRBV4-1, the J gene TRBJ2-7, with D possibly TRBD2 on 7 matching bases. V lost 1 base, J lost 4 bases, and 14 bases lay in between. Germline V lookup: CDR1 MGHRA, CDR2 YSYEKL. CDR3 length: 15 residues. DNA of the CDR3: TGCGCCAGCAGCCAAGTCCCAGGGAGGGGGTACGAGCAGTACTTC. Translating gives CASSQVPGRGYEQYF.